This T cell receptor (beta chain) was identified in a study of shared clonotypes between healthy human individuals. TCRdb's copy holds only in-frame clones and misses some; the assay was immunoSEQ multiplex PCR. This table holds some 1.1 million clones, about 72% found once. CDR3 length: 15 residues. CDR1 SNHLY and CDR2 FYNNEI come from the germline V gene. The V and J ends lost 2 bases and 2 bases, in that order; junction bases with no gene match: 4. Splitting of CD4+ cells produced CD45RA+ naive and CD45RA-negative memory subsets. This clonotype was obtained from a young man in good health. Some clones in this sample may be carry-over from other donors' samples. The chain couples TRBV2 to TRBJ2-3, with TRBD1 identical over 7 bases. Sample: memory CD4+ T cells from PBMCs. Subset in this sample: CD45RA-negative fraction. In nucleotides, the CDR3 is TGTGCCAGCAGTGAAAGGGACAGCTACACAGATACGCAGTATTTT. Encoded protein: CASSERDSYTDTQYF.